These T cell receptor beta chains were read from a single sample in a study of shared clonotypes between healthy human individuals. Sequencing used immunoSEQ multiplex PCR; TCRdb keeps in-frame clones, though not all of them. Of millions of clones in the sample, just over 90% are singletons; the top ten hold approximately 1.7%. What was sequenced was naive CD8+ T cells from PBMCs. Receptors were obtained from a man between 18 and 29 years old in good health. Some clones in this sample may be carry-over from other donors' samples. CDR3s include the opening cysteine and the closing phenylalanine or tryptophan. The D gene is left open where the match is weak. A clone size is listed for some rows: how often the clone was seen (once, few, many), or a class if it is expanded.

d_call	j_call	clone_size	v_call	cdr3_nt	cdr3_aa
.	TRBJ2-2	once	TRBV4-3	TGCGCCAGCAGCCAAGTACGAGGGTCCGGGGAGCTGTTTTTT	CASSQVRGSGELFF
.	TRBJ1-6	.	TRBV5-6	TGTGCCAGCAGCCTTGGCGCAGCGGGCCTTTATAATTCACCCCTCCACTTT	CASSLGAAGLYNSPLHF
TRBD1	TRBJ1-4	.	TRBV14	TGTGCCAGCAGCCAGGGACAGCGACTACCAACTAATGAAAAACTGTTTTTT	CASSQGQRLPTNEKLFF
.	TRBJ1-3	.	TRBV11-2	TGTGCCAGCAGCCTCCTTATGAGGGAAGGCTCTGGAAACACCATATATTTT	CASSLLMREGSGNTIYF
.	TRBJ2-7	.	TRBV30	TGTGCCTGGAGTGGAGGAGGGAGTTCCTACGAGCAGTACTTC	CAWSGGGSSYEQYF
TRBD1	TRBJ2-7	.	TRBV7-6	TGTGCCAGCAGCTCGGGACAGGCCAACTACGAGCAGTACTTC	CASSSGQANYEQYF
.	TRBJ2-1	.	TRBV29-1	TGCAGCGTTGGGGGGGGACAGGTCTACAATGAGCAGTTCTTC	CSVGGGQVYNEQFF
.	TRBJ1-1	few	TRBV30	TGTGCCTGGATTATGAACACTGAAGCTTTCTTT	CAWIMNTEAFF
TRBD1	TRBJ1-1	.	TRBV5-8	TGTGCCAGCAGCTTCAGGACAGGGCTGGACACTGAAGCTTTCTTT	CASSFRTGLDTEAFF
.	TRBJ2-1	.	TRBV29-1	TGCAGCGTTGGGAGCGCGGGTTACAATGAGCAGTTCTTC	CSVGSAGYNEQFF
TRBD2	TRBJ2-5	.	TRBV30	TGTGCCTGGAGTGGGGGACTAGCGGAACTTCAAGAGACCCAGTACTTC	CAWSGGLAELQETQYF
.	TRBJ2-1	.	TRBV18	TGTGCCAGCTCACCAGGGGCAGTTAACTCCGTTGAGCAGTTCTTC	CASSPGAVNSVEQFF
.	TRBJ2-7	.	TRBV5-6	TGTGCCAGCAGCTCGGGTGCGTCAGGGAGGTCCGAGCAGTACTTC	CASSSGASGRSEQYF
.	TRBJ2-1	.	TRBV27	TGTGCCAGCAGTTTCCGACTAGGCAATGAGCAGTTCTTC	CASSFRLGNEQFF
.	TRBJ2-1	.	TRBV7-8	TGTGCCAGCAGCTTAGTGGCAGCGGAGCAGTTCTTC	CASSLVAAEQFF
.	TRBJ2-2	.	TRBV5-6	TGTGCCAGCAGCTTCTACTGGGGGCTGAACACCGGGGAGCTGTTTTTT	CASSFYWGLNTGELFF
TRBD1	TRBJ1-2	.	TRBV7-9	TGTGCCAGCAGCTCAGGAGGGACAGCCTTCTATGGCTACACCTTC	CASSSGGTAFYGYTF
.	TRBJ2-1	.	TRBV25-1	TGTGCCAGCAGTGAGCAGTTCTACAATGAGCAGTTCTTC	CASSEQFYNEQFF
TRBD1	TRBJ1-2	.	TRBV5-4	TGTGCCAGCAGCTTGGCCCTCGAGGGGGCCGCTAATGGCTACACCTTC	CASSLALEGAANGYTF
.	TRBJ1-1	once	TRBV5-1	TGCGCCAGCAGCCTGAGGGTGAACACTGAAGCTTTCTTT	CASSLRVNTEAFF
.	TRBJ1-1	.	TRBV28	TGTGCCAGCAGTCAATCGGGGAAGAACACTGAAGCTTTCTTT	CASSQSGKNTEAFF
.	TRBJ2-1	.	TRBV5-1	TGCGCCAGCAGCTTGGGACCCGCCGGCGGGAATGAGCAGTTCTTC	CASSLGPAGGNEQFF
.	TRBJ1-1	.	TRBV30	TGTGCCTGGAGTGGGGGAGTTCTTGAAGCTTTCTTT	CAWSGGVLEAFF
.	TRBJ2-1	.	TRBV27	TGTGCCAGCAGTCGAAGTTACAATGAGCAGTTCTTC	CASSRSYNEQFF
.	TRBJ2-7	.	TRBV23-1	TGCGCCAGCAGTCGCCTGGGCCGGGGTCGCTCACGGTACGAGCAGTACTTC	CASSRLGRGRSRYEQYF
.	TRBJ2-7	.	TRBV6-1	TGTGCCAGCAGTGAAGACATATCCTACGAGCAGTACTTC	CASSEDISYEQYF
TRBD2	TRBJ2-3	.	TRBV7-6	TGTGCCAGCAGCTTGGTAGCGGGAGTTATGTCAGATACGCAGTATTTT	CASSLVAGVMSDTQYF
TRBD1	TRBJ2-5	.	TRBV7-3	TGTGCCAGCAGCTCAACAGGGGGCTTGTCAGAGACCCAGTACTTC	CASSSTGGLSETQYF
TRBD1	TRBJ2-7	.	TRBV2	TGTGCCAGCAGTCCGGGACAGGAGACCTACGAGCAGTACTTC	CASSPGQETYEQYF
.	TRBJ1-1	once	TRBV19	TGTGCCAGTAGTATGCGACTTGCGGGACGGGAAGCTTTCTTT	CASSMRLAGREAFF
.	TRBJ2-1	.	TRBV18	TGTGCCAGCTTAATAGCACCCGGGACAACCTACAATGAGCAGTTCTTC	CASLIAPGTTYNEQFF
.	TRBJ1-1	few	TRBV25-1	TGTGCCAGCAGTGGGTACCGGGACGGAGTCATGAACACTGAAGCTTTCTTT	CASSGYRDGVMNTEAFF
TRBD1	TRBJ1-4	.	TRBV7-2	TGTGCCAGCAGCTTACCCCCAAGGGGGACAGGGATGATGAACCTGTTTTTT	CASSLPPRGTGMMNLFF
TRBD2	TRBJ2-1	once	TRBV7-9	TGTGCCAGCAGCTTAACTAGCGGCCCGTACAATGAGCAGTTCTTC	CASSLTSGPYNEQFF
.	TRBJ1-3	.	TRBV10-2	TGCGCCAGCAGTTTATTGCAGGGGGGAAACACCATATATTTT	CASSLLQGGNTIYF
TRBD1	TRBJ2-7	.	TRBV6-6	TGTGCCAGCAGTTACGGGGTAGGGACAGGGGACTTC	CASSYGVGTGDF
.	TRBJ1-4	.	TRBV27	TGTGCCAGCAGTTCAGGGGCAGGGGCGAATGAAAAACTGTTTTTT	CASSSGAGANEKLFF
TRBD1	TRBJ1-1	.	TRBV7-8	TGTGCCAGCATGAAACGGGACAGGGACATGAACACTGAAGCTTTCTTT	CASMKRDRDMNTEAFF
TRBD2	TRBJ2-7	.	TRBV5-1	TGCGCCAGCAGCGCCGGACTAGCGGGAGCCCACGAGCAGTACTTC	CASSAGLAGAHEQYF
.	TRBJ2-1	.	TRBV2	TGTGCCAGCAGGCCTAGACTGGCAGAGAGTGAGCAGTTCTTC	CASRPRLAESEQFF
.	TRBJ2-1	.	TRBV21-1	TGTGCCAGCCCTAAGGGGGCGCGGAATGAGCAGTTCTTC	CASPKGARNEQFF
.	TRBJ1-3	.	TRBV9	TGTGCCAGCAGCGTAACTGGAAACACCATATATTTT	CASSVTGNTIYF
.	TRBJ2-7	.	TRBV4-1	TGCGCCAGCAGCCAACGAGACAGTACCTACGAGCAGTACTTC	CASSQRDSTYEQYF
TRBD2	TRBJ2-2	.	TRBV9	TGTGCCAGCAGCGTAGACGGGGGGTACACCGGGGAGCTGTTTTTT	CASSVDGGYTGELFF
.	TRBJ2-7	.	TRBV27	TGTGCCAGCAGTTTATCAACCGTCCCCAACGAGCAGTACTTC	CASSLSTVPNEQYF
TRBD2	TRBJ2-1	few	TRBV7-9	TGTGCCAGCAGCTCCTTAGCGGGAGCGGTCAATGAGCAGTTCTTC	CASSSLAGAVNEQFF